The present T cell receptor beta chain was sequenced within a study of cytomegalovirus exposure and HLA in healthy donors. Study results and limitations: Reportedly, a later analysis found an Asian-associated ancestry cluster had fewer N-insertions than the approximately 700-donor mean.

With regard to this clone: The antigen remains undetermined.

PCR used 60 Vbeta primers and 13 Jbeta primers. The table came from immunoSEQ multiplex PCR; TCRdb's copy has only in-frame clones and leaves some out. The table has approximately 170,000 clones, around 85% seen once. The sample taken for sequencing was PBMCs. This sequence was found in a man over 45 in good health and CMV-seropositive.

The CDR3 DNA reads TGTGCCAGCAGCTTATTGGGCAGGGTGAACACCGGGGAGCTGTTTTTT. Translating it yields CASSLLGRVNTGELFF. The V gene is TRBV13, the J gene TRBJ2-2; tentatively, D is TRBD1 (5 bases). CDR3 length: 16 residues. V shed 2 bases and J shed 1 base, with 11 bases lying between them. CDR1 is PRHDT and CDR2 is FYEKMQ in the germline V gene (reference sequence).